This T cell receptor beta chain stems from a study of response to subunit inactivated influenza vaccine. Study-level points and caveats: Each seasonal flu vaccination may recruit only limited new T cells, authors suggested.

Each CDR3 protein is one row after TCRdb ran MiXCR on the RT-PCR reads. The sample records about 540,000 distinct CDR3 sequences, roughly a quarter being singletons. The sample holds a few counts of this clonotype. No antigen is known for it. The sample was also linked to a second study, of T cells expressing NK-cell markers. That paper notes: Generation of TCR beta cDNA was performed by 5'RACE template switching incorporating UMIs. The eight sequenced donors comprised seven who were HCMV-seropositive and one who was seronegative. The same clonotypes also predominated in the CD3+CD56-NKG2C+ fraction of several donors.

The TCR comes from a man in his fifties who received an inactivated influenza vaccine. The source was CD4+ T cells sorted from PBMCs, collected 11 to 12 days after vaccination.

CDR3 nucleotides: TGTGCCAGCAGCTCCGGGCCTCGGGCTTTCTTT. Its protein product is CASSSGPRAFF. The genes are TRBV12-3 or TRBV12-4 and TRBJ1-1; no firm D call. CDR3 size: 11 residues. Trimming took off 6 bases at V and 11 bases at J, with 13 bases between the two ends.